Following are 25 T cell receptor beta chains from one sample sequenced in a study of T cell responses to AZD1222 COVID-19 vaccine. Sequencing was performed with immunoSEQ multiplex PCR; in TCRdb, only in-frame clones are kept and a portion is missing. The sample includes about 180,000 clones, nearly 95% seen only once; the top ten take approximately 1.8%. The sample consisted of peripheral blood, taken 28 days after the second AZD1222 dose. The receptors here all came from an adult who received the AZD1222 COVID-19 vaccine.

The chain has TRBV9 and TRBJ2-5, with a weak D call TRBD1 (5 bases). Per the germline V gene, CDR1 is SGDLS and CDR2 is YYNGEE. Deletions cut 0 bases from V and 4 bases from J, with 13 bases between. CDR3 length equals 15 residues. CDR3 loop: CASSVGAGNPETQYF. The CDR3 coding sequence is TGTGCCAGCAGCGTAGGAGCAGGGAACCCAGAGACCCAGTACTTC.

The chain joins TRBV30 to TRBJ2-7; 7 bases agree with TRBD2. The junction had 9 bases not matched to a gene; V was cut back by 1 base and J by 0 bases. Germline values: CDR1 GTSNPN, CDR2 SVGIG (reference sequence). The CDR3 has 16 amino acids. The CDR3 reads CAWSGTSAFSSYEQYF. The CDR3 DNA is TGTGCCTGGAGTGGAACTAGCGCTTTCAGCTCCTACGAGCAGTACTTC.

The chain couples TRBV6-5 to TRBJ2-1, with TRBD2 matching 9 bases. The CDR3 totals 15 residues. Germline V gene sequence: CDR1 MNHEY, CDR2 SVGAGI. Trimming took 5 bases from V and 5 from J; bases not matched to a gene: 7. This CDR3 is CASSHPGLANNEQFF. DNA of the CDR3: TGTGCCAGCAGTCATCCGGGACTAGCAAACAATGAGCAGTTCTTC.

The chain has TRBV19 and TRBJ1-2, with unresolved D. The V gene lost 6 bases and the J gene lost 6 bases, with 8 bases spanning the gap. Looked up from germline, CDR1 is LNHDA and CDR2 is SQIVND (reference sequence). This CDR3 has 11 amino acids. CDR3: CASRGWNGYTF. The CDR3 region has the DNA TGTGCCAGTAGGGGATGGAATGGCTACACCTTC.

For the CDR3, the DNA is TGTGCCAGCAGCCCGACCGGGACAGGGGGCATCACCGGGGAGCTGTTTTTT. Its translation: CASSPTGTGGITGELFF. The chain couples TRBV7-6 to TRBJ2-2; 12 bases line up with TRBD1. The V gene's germline CDR1 is SGHVS and CDR2 FNYEAQ. V lost 5 bases, J lost 4 bases, and 8 bases stayed unmatched. The CDR3 loop spans 17 amino acids.

The genes are TRBV19 and TRBJ1-3, with 7 bases aligning to TRBD1. With V trimmed by 4 bases and J by 5 bases, 2 bases remained unmatched. This CDR3 spans 13 amino acids. The germline gives CDR1 LNHDA, CDR2 SQIVND (reference sequence). DNA for the CDR3: TGTGCCAGTAGTAACAGGGGTAGAAACACCATATATTTT. It is translated as CASSNRGRNTIYF.

The chain couples TRBV6-5 to TRBJ1-1; maybe TRBD1 (5 bases). Germline V lookup: CDR1 MNHEY, CDR2 SVGAGI. The CDR3 length is 13 residues. The ends were cut back, 7 bases at V and 4 bases at J, with 13 bases in the middle. DNA of the CDR3: TGTGCCAGCACTATGGGGGAAGGCACTGAAGCTTTCTTT. Residues: CASTMGEGTEAFF.

The chain employs TRBV19 and TRBJ1-1, with 11 bases matching TRBD1. Losses at the gene ends were 4 bases for V and 4 bases for J; bases not matched to a gene: 8. Per germline, CDR1 LNHDA and CDR2 SQIVND (reference sequence). There are 16 residues in the CDR3. CDR3 nucleotides: TGTGCCAGTAGTAGATCACTGGGGACAGGGGGCACTGAAGCTTTCTTT. It translates to CASSRSLGTGGTEAFF.

V and J are TRBV4-1 and TRBJ1-6; tentatively, D is TRBD1 (5 bases). Germline CDR1 MGHRA, CDR2 YSYEKL. V gave up 5 bases and J gave up 10 bases, with 15 bases separating them. This CDR3 contains 14 residues. The CDR3 bases are TGCGCCAGCAGCTTCCGGGGGGTGGGGTCACCCCTCCACTTT. Encoded protein: CASSFRGVGSPLHF.

The chain joins TRBV5-1 to TRBJ2-3; maybe TRBD1 (5 bases). V was trimmed by 6 bases and J by 8 bases, leaving 10 bases between them. Germline CDR1 is SGHRS and CDR2 is YFSETQ. CDR3 length: 11 residues. Here the CDR3 DNA reads TGCGCCAGCAAAGGGGAAACTACGCAGTATTTT. Its protein is CASKGETTQYF. The full variable domain, its missing parts supplied by reference TRBV5-1 and TRBJ2-3, is KAGVTQTPRYLIKTRGQQVTLSCSPISGHRSVSWYQQTPGQGLQFLFEYFSETQRNKGNFPGRFSGRQFSNSRSEMNVSTLELGDSALYLCASKGETTQYFGPGTRLTVL.

The chain links TRBV29-1 to TRBJ2-3; TRBD2 is a possible D gene (6 bases). The CDR3 spans 14 residues. Trimming pared 3 bases from V and 2 bases from J, leaving 12 bases between. Germline assignment: CDR1 SQVTM and CDR2 ANQGSEA. CDR3 region: CSVEGGRNTDTQYF. The CDR3 DNA reads TGCAGCGTTGAGGGTGGGAGGAACACAGATACGCAGTATTTT.

In its sample, this clone was seen once. J is TRBJ2-1 and V is TRBV24-1, with D possibly TRBD1 on 6 matching bases. Per germline, CDR1 KGHDR and CDR2 SFDVKD. Deletions cut 4 bases from V and 10 bases from J, with 10 bases between. The CDR3 runs to 12 residues. The CDR3 region has the DNA TGTGCCACCAGTGAGGGACATCTGGAGCAGTTCTTC. Its protein product is CATSEGHLEQFF.

The chain links TRBV5-1 to TRBJ2-7, with a tentative D call TRBD2 (6 bases). Germline loops: CDR1 SGHRS, CDR2 YFSETQ. This CDR3 has 13 amino acids. V dropped 3 bases and J dropped 3 bases, with 10 bases sitting between them. This CDR3 is CASSSLADYEQYF. DNA of the CDR3: TGCGCCAGCAGCTCTTTAGCGGACTACGAGCAGTACTTC.

The chain employs TRBV2 and TRBJ2-3; 7 bases agree with TRBD1. This CDR3 contains 14 residues. CDR1 and CDR2 (germline): SNHLY, FYNNEI. J gave up 2 bases and V 4 bases, and 3 bases lay outside the gene matches. The CDR3 sequence: CASSVGTVTDTQYF. CDR3 nucleotide sequence: TGTGCCAGCAGTGTCGGGACAGTCACAGATACGCAGTATTTT.

The chain is built from TRBV5-4 and TRBJ2-1; no clear D gene. CDR3 length: 14 residues. Trimming removed 1 base from V and 0 bases from J, with 5 bases in between. CDR1 SGHNT and CDR2 YYREEE come from the germline V gene (reference sequence). The CDR3 nucleotides read TGTGCCAGCAGCTTGTGGGGCTCCTACAATGAGCAGTTCTTC. Amino acids: CASSLWGSYNEQFF. Full variable domain (outside the CDR3, taken from reference TRBV5-4 and TRBJ2-1): ETGVTQSPTHLIKTRGQQVTLRCSSQSGHNTVSWYQQALGQGPQFIFQYYREEENGRGNFPPRFSGLQFPNYSSELNVNALELDDSALYLCASSLWGSYNEQFFGPGTRLTVL.

J is TRBJ1-4 and V is TRBV5-8; D is perhaps TRBD1 (5 bases). The CDR3 contains 16 residues. Germline V lookup: CDR1 SGHTS, CDR2 YDEGEE. The V gene lost 3 bases and the J gene lost 1 base, with 13 bases spanning the gap. CDR3 in DNA: TGTGCCAGCAGCTGGGGGGTAGGCAGAACTAATGAAAAACTGTTTTTT. Amino acid sequence: CASSWGVGRTNEKLFF.

This clone has a handful of counts. The chain is built from TRBV2 and TRBJ2-7, with no clear D. V was shortened by 2 bases and J by 1 base, with 15 bases between the two germline ends. The CDR3 has 16 amino acids. Germline V gives CDR1 SNHLY, CDR2 FYNNEI. In DNA form, the CDR3 reads TGTGCCAGCAGTGAATGGGTCGGGCGGCGGTCCTACGAGCAGTACTTC. Its protein is CASSEWVGRRSYEQYF.

The rearrangement links TRBV19 to TRBJ2-7, with 8 bases lining up with TRBD2. The CDR3 covers 14 residues. The J segment lost 2 bases and the V segment lost 6 bases, leaving 6 bases of the junction unmatched. Looked up from germline, CDR1 is LNHDA and CDR2 is SQIVND (reference sequence). The CDR3 DNA reads TGTGCCAGTAGACTAGCGGAGGGGCCCTACGAGCAGTACTTC. This codes for CASRLAEGPYEQYF.

The genes are TRBV19 and TRBJ2-7; D may be TRBD1 or TRBD2 (5 bases each). The CDR3 is 17 residues long. CDR1 is LNHDA, CDR2 SQIVND, per germline (reference sequence). Trimming pared 4 bases from V and 2 bases from J, leaving 21 bases between. The CDR3 bases are TGTGCCAGTAGTACTGGGATTGGGGCGAGAGGGACCTACGAGCAGTACTTC. It is translated as CASSTGIGARGTYEQYF.

The gene calls are TRBV28 and TRBJ2-7, with a weak D call TRBD1 (6 bases). The CDR3 extends over 14 amino acids. CDR1 MDHEN and CDR2 SYDVKM come from the germline V gene. Trimming removed 4 bases at V and 7 bases at J, with 17 bases between. CDR3 region: CASSSGTTPSEQYF. The DNA of the CDR3 is TGTGCCAGCAGTTCCGGGACAACCCCCTCGGAGCAGTACTTC.

This CDR3 reads CASSPLESGLTNEKLFF. The DNA for the CDR3 is TGTGCCAGCTCACCACTGGAATCGGGTTTGACTAATGAAAAACTGTTTTTT. The V and J genes are TRBV18 and TRBJ1-4, with D hard to call. This CDR3 is 17 amino acids long. Trimming stripped 1 base from V and 2 bases from J, with 14 bases between. Germline-derived CDR1 and CDR2 are KGHSH and LQKENI.

The J gene is TRBJ2-2, the V gene TRBV7-8, with no clear D. Germline V gene data show CDR1 as SGHVS and CDR2 as FQNEAQ. Trimming stripped 0 bases from V and 5 bases from J, with 1 base between. The CDR3 has 12 residues. CDR3 sequence: CASSLATGELFF. CDR3 DNA: TGTGCCAGCAGCTTAGCGACCGGGGAGCTGTTTTTT.

The chain has TRBV18 and TRBJ1-2; no reliable D call. V lost 6 bases, J lost 1 base, and 18 bases lay in between. Germline V lookup: CDR1 KGHSH, CDR2 LQKENI. This CDR3 is built from 16 residues. The CDR3 DNA reads TGTGCCAGCTCTCAAAGAGGGCCAGACAATAACTATGGCTACACCTTC. Its translation: CASSQRGPDNNYGYTF.

This clone was found once. V and J are TRBV28 and TRBJ2-7, with 8 positions matching TRBD1. CDR1 is MDHEN and CDR2 is SYDVKM in the germline V gene. The CDR3 length is 15 residues. V was pared by 1 base and J by 5 bases, with 7 bases of the junction left unmatched. This chain's CDR3 is CASSLSQGAFDEQYF. The DNA of the CDR3 is TGTGCCAGCAGTTTATCCCAGGGGGCATTCGACGAGCAGTACTTC.

The chain couples TRBV4-3 to TRBJ2-7; unclear D gene. The CDR3 totals 21 residues. V was clipped by 0 bases and J by 0 bases, with 27 bases between them. CDR1 and CDR2 from the germline V gene are LGHNA and YSLEER. The DNA for the CDR3 is TGCGCCAGCAGCCAAGATCTCGGGCGGTTTAGGAAGGGTCCGAGCTCCTACGAGCAGTACTTC. Its translation: CASSQDLGRFRKGPSSYEQYF.